This is a list of T cell receptor beta chains from one sample in a study of cytomegalovirus exposure and HLA in healthy donors. Clones were read by immunoSEQ multiplex PCR, and TCRdb kept only the in-frame ones, dropping some. The table records approximately 140,000 clones, around 79% of them present only once. The sequenced sample was PBMCs. These receptors were obtained from a woman between 45 and 65 years old in good health and CMV-seropositive. Both conserved end residues are part of each CDR3. The order of the fields is J gene, V gene, clone size, D gene, CDR3 DNA, CDR3 protein. D genes are given only for firm matches. Clone size is shown for a subset of rows, as once, few, many or a class of expanded clone.

TRBJ1-2 | TRBV7-8 | - | TRBD1 | TGTGCCAGCAGCATCGATGGGGACAGGGCCTACGGCTACACCTTC | CASSIDGDRAYGYTF
TRBJ1-5 | TRBV15 | - | - | TGTGCCACCAGCAGAGATGGGCAGGGAAGCAATCAGCCCCAGCATTTT | CATSRDGQGSNQPQHF
TRBJ2-7 | TRBV6-6 | medium-sized | TRBD1 | TGTGCCAGCAGACTGACAGGGGGGGACGAGCAGTACTTC | CASRLTGGDEQYF
TRBJ2-3 | TRBV6-5 | - | TRBD1 | TGTGCCAGCACCCAGGGGGCTTCAAGCACAGATACGCAGTATTTT | CASTQGASSTDTQYF
TRBJ1-1 | TRBV18 | few | TRBD1 | TGTGCCAGCTCACCCGAGTCAGGGGGTAACACTGAAGCTTTCTTT | CASSPESGGNTEAFF
TRBJ2-2 | TRBV15 | - | TRBD2 | TGTGCCACCAGCAGGGAGAGACTAGCGGGCGGGGAGCTGTTTTTT | CATSRERLAGGELFF
TRBJ2-7 | TRBV7-6 | - | TRBD1 | TGTGCCAGCAGCTTTGGGATCGGGACAGCATCCTACGAGCAGTACTTC | CASSFGIGTASYEQYF
TRBJ2-2 | TRBV7-2 | - | TRBD1 | TGTGCCAGCAGCCGACAGGGGGCAAGTTACACCGGGGAGCTGTTTTTT | CASSRQGASYTGELFF
TRBJ1-4 | TRBV2 | - | TRBD1 | TGTGCCAGCAGACTAGGGACAGGGGGATACGAAAAACTGTTTTTT | CASRLGTGGYEKLFF
TRBJ1-1 | TRBV6-5 | - | - | TGTGCCAGCAGTCTGACGGGGGGAAACACTGAAGCTTTCTTT | CASSLTGGNTEAFF
TRBJ2-1 | TRBV27 | - | TRBD1 | TGTGCCAGCAGCCGGAGCAGGGGGCTCTACAATGAGCAGTTCTTC | CASSRSRGLYNEQFF
TRBJ2-6 | TRBV4-2 | - | TRBD1 | TGTGCCAGCAGCCAGACGGGACAGGGGGGCTCTGGGGCCAACGTCCTGACTTTC | CASSQTGQGGSGANVLTF
TRBJ2-5 | TRBV5-6 | - | TRBD1 | TGTGCCAGCAGCTTGGTAGGACAGGGTGGGTGGGACCAAGAGACCCAGTACTTC | CASSLVGQGGWDQETQYF
TRBJ2-7 | TRBV10-2 | - | TRBD1 | TGCGCCAGCAGAAACAGGGGCCTGGGTGAGCAGTACTTC | CASRNRGLGEQYF